The clone carrying this T cell receptor (beta chain) was seen a handful of times. The sample originates from a study of blood T cell repertoires in COVID-19. About the study: The United States, Italy and Spain supplied acute and convalescent COVID-19 samples. Nucleic acid was either cDNA or gDNA, and it came from T cells, B-cell-depleted T cells, or PBMCs.

Germline V gene lookup returns CDR1 MNHEY and CDR2 SMNVEV (reference sequence). This CDR3 is 14 amino acids long. Trimming left V 6 bases short and J 5 bases short, with 11 bases between. Per the original data handling: It was from reference gene primer amplification that nucleated cell counts were estimated. The table came from immunoSEQ multiplex PCR; TCRdb's copy has only in-frame clones and leaves some out. V, J and clone size reflect that table, while D and trimming were determined from the DNA. The sample has fewer than 35,000 clones, approximately 79% seen once; the top ten hold roughly 2%. The source material was peripheral blood. V gene TRBV27 combines with J gene TRBJ1-6; possibly TRBD1 for D (5 bases). This TCR was recovered from a man of 80 years or more with active or convalescent COVID-19. CDR3 sequence: CASRGQGDNSPLHF. CDR3 coding DNA: TGTGCCAGCAGAGGGCAGGGCGATAATTCACCCCTCCACTTT.